The rows below give T cell receptor beta chains drawn from one sample of a study of post-analysis software for immune sequencing data. TCRdb called the PCR reads again in MiXCR, with one record for every CDR3 protein. The repertoire holds 350,000 to 500,000 distinct CDR3 sequences, with 39% as singletons. The sequencing input was blood. These receptors all come from a girl under 10 years old with multiple sclerosis. The CDR3 runs from the conserved cysteine through the conserved F or W. D genes are given only for firm matches. Only some rows state a clone size, as once, few, many or a class for expanded clones.

D | J | V | size | DNA | CDR3
TRBD2 | TRBJ2-5 | TRBV5-6 | once | TGTGCCAGCAGCTTGGCCGCGCTCGCGGGGGGGAAAGAGACCCAGTACTTC | CASSLAALAGGKETQYF
NA | TRBJ2-7 | TRBV29-1 | few | TGCAGCGTGAGGCTAGTCTCCAGCTCCTACGAGCAGTACTTC | CSVRLVSSSYEQYF
TRBD1 | TRBJ2-7 | TRBV5-1 | few | TGCGCCAGCAGCTTAGGACAGGGATATTTGGTAGCCTACGAGCAGTACTTC | CASSLGQGYLVAYEQYF
NA | TRBJ2-1 | TRBV4-1 | few | TGCGCCAGCAGCCAAGGTGCCGGGCCTCCCCCATACAATGAGCAGTTCTTC | CASSQGAGPPPYNEQFF
NA | TRBJ2-3 | TRBV6-4 | NA | TGTGCCAGCAGTGAGTCCGGGGCCACGCAGTATTTT | CASSESGATQYF
TRBD2 | TRBJ2-7 | TRBV4-3 | NA | TGCGCCAGCAGCCAAGTCTCGGGAGGCGAGCAGTACTTC | CASSQVSGGEQYF
NA | TRBJ1-2 | TRBV10-3 | NA | TGTGCCATCAGTGAGTCGACGGGTAACTATGGCTACACCTTC | CAISESTGNYGYTF
TRBD1 | TRBJ1-6 | TRBV4-1 | NA | TGCGCCAGCAGCCAAACTTCCAGGGGGCTTAATTCACCCCTCCACTTT | CASSQTSRGLNSPLHF
NA | TRBJ2-3 | TRBV7-8 | NA | TGTGCCAGCAGCTTAGAGTTTACAGCCGATACGCAGTATTTT | CASSLEFTADTQYF
TRBD2 | TRBJ2-3 | TRBV15 | NA | TGTGCCACCAGCTCCCGGGGCGGCGGCGGACTAGCGGGGGTCCTAGATACGCAGTATTTT | CATSSRGGGGLAGVLDTQYF
NA | TRBJ2-7 | TRBV6-5 | NA | TGTGCCAGCATTTCCAGGGAAAGCCCCGAGCAGTACTTC | CASISRESPEQYF
NA | TRBJ2-3 | TRBV9 | few | TGTGCCAGCACCACTGACGGCGATAACACAGATACGCAGTATTTT | CASTTDGDNTDTQYF
TRBD2 | TRBJ2-1 | TRBV5-1 | NA | TGCGCCAGCAGCTCTTGGAGCGGGGGGCAGGGTGAGCAGTTCTTC | CASSSWSGGQGEQFF
TRBD2 | TRBJ2-3 | TRBV11-2 | many | TGTGCCAGCAGTTTCACTAGCGGGAGGGAGACAGATACGCAGTATTTT | CASSFTSGRETDTQYF
NA | TRBJ2-2 | TRBV10-3 | NA | TGTGCCATCAGTTCTTTGCAGTATGAGAGGACCGGGGAGCTGTTTTTT | CAISSLQYERTGELFF
TRBD2 | TRBJ2-1 | TRBV19 | few | TGTGCCAGTAGTATAGGACTAGCGGGCAATGAGCAGTTCTTC | CASSIGLAGNEQFF
TRBD2 | TRBJ2-1 | TRBV7-3 | NA | TGTGCCAGCAGCTTAGGGGGCCGGGTAGCGGGGGGGCAATACAATGAGCAGTTCTTC | CASSLGGRVAGGQYNEQFF
NA | TRBJ2-1 | TRBV5-1 | NA | TGCGCCAGCAGCTTTGGTGGACGGACCTACGAGCAGTTCTTC | CASSFGGRTYEQFF
TRBD2 | TRBJ2-5 | TRBV7-9 | few | TGTGCCAGCAGCTTATCGGGGCCTAGCGGGAAAGAGACCCAGTACTTC | CASSLSGPSGKETQYF
NA | TRBJ2-5 | TRBV28 | NA | TGTGCCAGCAGAGAGGGTTACATCAGAGAGACCCAGTACTTC | CASREGYIRETQYF
NA | TRBJ1-1 | TRBV20-1 | NA | TGCAGTGCTAGTCCGCGCCGGACAGACTACACTGAAGCTTTCTTT | CSASPRRTDYTEAFF
NA | TRBJ2-5 | TRBV9 | NA | TGTGCCAGCAGCGTTTTGGGGGCCGGAGAGACCCAGTACTTC | CASSVLGAGETQYF
NA | TRBJ2-7 | TRBV19 | NA | TGTGCCAGTAGTATGGGGGACGTCCCCCGTAACGAGCAGTACTTC | CASSMGDVPRNEQYF
NA | TRBJ2-1 | TRBV20-1 | NA | TGCAGTGCTCCACGTTACGGGAGCTCCTACAATGAGCAGTTCTTC | CSAPRYGSSYNEQFF
TRBD1 | TRBJ1-2 | TRBV2 | NA | TGTGCCAGCCGGGACAGCGACCTCTATGGCTACACCTTC | CASRDSDLYGYTF
TRBD2 | TRBJ2-1 | TRBV27 | NA | TGTGCCAGCAGTTTATCATATAGCGGGAGGGCCGGTGAGCAGTTCTTC | CASSLSYSGRAGEQFF
TRBD1 | TRBJ1-2 | TRBV9 | few | TGTGCCAGCAGCCCGAGCCGGGACAGGGAGAGGGGCTACACCTTC | CASSPSRDRERGYTF
NA | TRBJ2-3 | TRBV7-2 | few | TGTGCCAGCTCCTATATACGGGGGCACTTCACAGATACGCAGTATTTT | CASSYIRGHFTDTQYF
TRBD2 | TRBJ2-1 | TRBV9 | NA | TGTGCCAGCAGCATAGGGACTAGCGGGGGGGCCAGGGTATGGGAGCAGTTCTTC | CASSIGTSGGARVWEQFF